This TCR beta chain was sequenced during a study of T cell responses to AZD1222 COVID-19 vaccine. Study-level points and caveats: Mapped onto spike, vaccine-associated CD4 TCRs spanned it and were dominant at 160-218 and 743-854.

TCRdb's copy holds only in-frame clones and misses some; the assay was immunoSEQ multiplex PCR. The sample gives about 130,000 clones, roughly 90% of which show up once; roughly 4.5% is in the top ten. Regarding this clone: Its antigen is currently unknown.

CDR3 length: 18 residues. V trimming: 6 bases; J trimming: 0 bases; junction bases outside the gene matches: 11. Germline V gene data show CDR1 as MRHNA and CDR2 as SNTAGT. This TCR derives from an adult in good health. V and J are TRBV6-4 and TRBJ1-4; 9 bases are shared with TRBD1. Sequences were derived from peripheral blood, sampled on day 0 of AZD1222 vaccination. CDR3 sequence (DNA): TGTGCCAGCAGACTTACAGGGGGCACAGCCGCAACTAATGAAAAACTGTTTTTT. Translating it yields CASRLTGGTAATNEKLFF.